Following are 21 T cell receptor beta chains from one sample sequenced in a study of regulatory T cells in long-lasting Graves disease. Sequencing libraries for TCR beta were prepared with iRepertoire HTBI primers and Arm-PCR of CDR3 regions. MiXCR, run by TCRdb on the multiplex PCR reads, gives a single entry per CDR3 protein. The sample shows about 660,000 distinct CDR3 sequences, about 32% of them seen only once. Regarding time point: persistent/refractory GD, antithyroid drugs over 5 years with positive TRAb. Making the TCR library involved RNA that had been extracted from PBMCs. The specimen was peripheral blood mononuclear cells (PBMCs), collected when the disease was refractory, from a patient treated with antithyroid drugs. These receptors were collected from a female donor with Graves disease.

The chain employs TRBV19 and TRBJ1-1; D is ambiguous. The CDR3 extends over 11 amino acids. Germline assignment: CDR1 LNHDA and CDR2 SQIVND (reference sequence). V lost 7 bases and J lost 11, with 14 bases in between. CDR3 sequence: CASTEGGGAFF. The DNA for the CDR3 is TGTGCCAGTACCGAGGGAGGTGGTGCTTTCTTT.

As concerns this clonotype: A read error may account for a junction end that differs from germline. The rearrangement links TRBV20-1 to TRBJ1-1, with D unresolved. The CDR3 extends over 15 amino acids. Germline V gene data show CDR1 as DFQATT and CDR2 as SNEGSKA (reference sequence). CDR3 nucleotides: TGCAGTACTAGGTTTCGGCGGGTAATGAACACTGAAGCTTTCTTT. Residues: CSTRFRRVMNTEAFF.

Only a few counts were recorded for this clonotype. The rearrangement links TRBV6-1 to TRBJ1-2, with D hard to call. Germline V gene data show CDR1 as MNHNS and CDR2 as SASEGT. This CDR3 is built from 14 residues. Between the trimmed V and J ends, which lost 4 bases and 6 bases, there was a span of 15 bases. CDR3: CASSGKQSLNGYTF. CDR3 nucleotides: TGTGCCAGCAGTGGCAAACAAAGCTTAAATGGCTACACCTTC.

V gene TRBV7-2 combines with J gene TRBJ1-5; D might be TRBD1 (6 bases). This CDR3 has 16 amino acids. V was trimmed by 5 bases and J by 6 bases, leaving 20 bases between them. Germline values: CDR1 SGHTA, CDR2 FQGNSA. CDR3 loop: CASSPRGAGVGQPQHF. CDR3 bases: TGTGCCAGCAGCCCACGGGGGGCGGGAGTGGGTCAGCCCCAGCATTTT.

The chain uses TRBV5-1 and TRBJ2-7, with 13 bases fitting TRBD2. V was pared by 0 bases and J by 10 bases, with 10 bases of the junction left unmatched. The CDR3 has 16 residues. The germline V gene encodes CDR1 SGHRS and CDR2 YFSETQ. The CDR3 DNA reads as TGCGCCAGCAGCTTGGGAGGACTAGCGGGAGTTGTAGGACAGTACTTC. It is translated as CASSLGGLAGVVGQYF.

This sequence joins TRBV12-3 or TRBV12-4 and TRBJ2-5, with 10 positions matching TRBD2. J lost 7 bases, V lost 6 bases, and 14 bases had no gene match. CDR3 size: 16 residues. CDR3 region: CASSLTSGFQEGTQYF. The DNA for the CDR3 is TGTGCCAGCAGCTTGACTAGCGGGTTCCAGGAGGGGACCCAGTACTTC.

This clonotype was picked up a small number of times. V and J are TRBV6-5 and TRBJ1-1, with D unclear. The CDR3 consists of 15 residues. Germline V CDR1 and CDR2: MNHEY, SVGAGI. The V and J ends lost 0 bases and 1 base respectively, with 9 bases between them. This chain's CDR3 is CASSYSGRTNTEAFF. The CDR3 DNA sequence: TGTGCCAGCAGTTACTCTGGACGGACGAACACTGAAGCTTTCTTT.

CDR3 DNA sequence: TGTGCCAGCGCACGGACAGGGGCAGATCAGCCCCAGCATTTT. Its translation is CASARTGADQPQHF. The rearrangement joins TRBV6-1 to TRBJ1-5, with 9 bases lining up with TRBD1. Germline V CDR1 and CDR2: MNHNS, SASEGT. Trimming took 8 bases from V and 5 from J; bases not matched to a gene: 7. The CDR3 consists of 14 residues.

In regard to this clonotype: This could be a read error, since a much larger clone is one nucleotide away. This chain links TRBV11-2 with TRBJ2-5; D unresolved. Germline assignment: CDR1 SGHAT and CDR2 FQNNGV. This CDR3 spans 15 amino acids. The germline V and J ends were trimmed by 3 bases and 4 bases, with 15 bases remaining between them. The CDR3 nucleotides read TGTGCCAGCAGCTTTAGGGCGGCTTTGTCAGAGACCCAGTACTTC. Its translation is CASSFRAALSETQYF.

At least ten counts were recorded for this clonotype. This chain connects TRBV12-3 or TRBV12-4 to TRBJ2-1; 10 bases map to TRBD2. Trimming at V came to 3 bases and at J to 7 bases, leaving 12 bases not matched to a gene. The CDR3 runs 17 residues. The CDR3 DNA reads as TGTGCCAGCAGTTTCGGGGGAGCGGGAGGGCCTCGTAATGAGCAGTTCTTC. It encodes CASSFGGAGGPRNEQFF.

V and J are TRBV29-1 and TRBJ1-2; D is ambiguous. The CDR3 sequence is 16 residues long. Trimming removed 4 bases at V and 0 bases at J, with 18 bases between. Per germline, CDR1 SQVTM and CDR2 ANQGSEA. The CDR3 reads CSVVGVAQETNYGYTF. Here the CDR3 DNA reads TGCAGCGTTGTCGGGGTGGCCCAGGAGACTAACTATGGCTACACCTTC.

There are many counts of this clonotype. The rearrangement joins TRBV11-2 to TRBJ1-5, with a tentative D call TRBD1 (5 bases). With 4 bases removed from V and 13 bases from J, the gap between germline ends came to 17 bases. The germline V gene has CDR1 SGHAT and CDR2 FQNNGV. The CDR3 totals 13 residues. CDR3 sequence reads: CASSSERTGRQHF. In DNA, the CDR3 is TGTGCCAGCAGCTCCGAGCGAACAGGACGTCAGCATTTT.

The chain has TRBV20-1 and TRBJ2-7, with TRBD2 identical over 7 bases. The V gene's germline CDR1 is DFQATT and CDR2 SNEGSKA (reference sequence). Trimming at V came to 6 bases and at J to 2 bases, leaving 10 bases not matched to a gene. The CDR3 covers 14 residues. In DNA form, the CDR3 reads TGCAGTGCCACAGGCGGGAGCCCAACCTACGAGCAGTACTTC. Translating it yields CSATGGSPTYEQYF.

This clonotype has just a few counts. The genes are TRBV20-1 and TRBJ1-5, with 8 bases aligning to TRBD1. The CDR3 spans 13 residues. The trim removed 6 bases at V and 8 bases at J, leaving 9 bases unmatched. Germline V gene lookup returns CDR1 DFQATT and CDR2 SNEGSKA (reference sequence). The CDR3 DNA is TGCAGTGCCATTGCAGGGGGCGGTAAGCCCCAGCATTTT. Amino acid sequence: CSAIAGGGKPQHF.

This clonotype appeared once. This chain joins TRBV2 and TRBJ2-7, with 10 nucleotides matching TRBD1. CDR3 length equals 15 residues. V was clipped by 6 bases and J by 2 bases; unmatched bases: 7. CDR1 and CDR2 from the germline V gene are SNHLY and FYNNEI. The CDR3 loop is CASRGTGTGAYEQYF. The CDR3 DNA follows: TGTGCCAGCAGAGGGACCGGGACAGGGGCCTACGAGCAGTACTTC.

The J gene is TRBJ2-7, the V gene TRBV5-1; D may be TRBD2 (6 bases). V was pared by 1 base and J by 0 bases, with 14 bases between. Germline V lookup: CDR1 SGHRS, CDR2 YFSETQ. The CDR3 spans 16 residues. Here the CDR3 reads CASSLNIAGISYEQYF. CDR3 nucleotide sequence: TGCGCCAGCAGCTTGAATATTGCGGGAATCTCCTACGAGCAGTACTTC.

The chain combines TRBV9 with TRBJ2-7; 10 nucleotides line up with TRBD1. CDR1 and CDR2 (germline): SGDLS, YYNGEE. CDR3 length equals 15 residues. The V gene end was trimmed by 4 bases and the J gene end by 7 bases; junction bases not matched to a gene: 11. CDR3: CASSSQGTGVKEQYF. The CDR3 nucleotides are TGTGCCAGCAGCTCCCAGGGGACAGGGGTCAAAGAGCAGTACTTC.

This clonotype was detected a few times. The chain couples TRBV12-3 or TRBV12-4 to TRBJ1-1, with a tentative D call TRBD1 (6 bases). The CDR3 runs 15 residues. V was shortened by 7 bases and J by 0 bases, with 15 bases between the two germline ends. CDR3 protein: CASTLGGAMNTEAFF. CDR3 DNA sequence: TGTGCCAGCACCTTAGGGGGGGCCATGAACACTGAAGCTTTCTTT.

V usage is TRBV9 and J usage is TRBJ1-2; D might be TRBD1 (6 bases). CDR1 and CDR2 from the germline V gene are SGDLS and YYNGEE. The CDR3 extends over 14 amino acids. V dropped 7 bases and J dropped 6 bases, with 19 bases sitting between them. CDR3 sequence: CASAAGGYEDGYTF. CDR3 DNA: TGTGCCAGCGCCGCCGGGGGCTACGAGGATGGCTACACCTTC.

The chain joins TRBV25-1 to TRBJ2-7; D call uncertain. The CDR3 runs to 15 residues. V was clipped by 4 bases and J by 2 bases, with 15 bases between them. Germline V gives CDR1 MGHDK, CDR2 SYGVNS. The CDR3 DNA is TGTGCCAGCAGTGCCGACTCTAACTACGCCTACGAGCAGTACTTC. Its protein is CASSADSNYAYEQYF.

This chain links TRBV18 with TRBJ2-7; a possible D gene is TRBD1 (6 bases). Trimming removed 3 bases from V and 2 bases from J, with 11 bases in between. The CDR3 extends over 14 amino acids. Germline V CDR1 and CDR2: KGHSH, LQKENI. DNA for the CDR3: TGTGCCAGCTCACCCCGACAGGAAACCTACGAGCAGTACTTC. Translating gives CASSPRQETYEQYF.